This T cell receptor beta chain was obtained from a study of blood T cell repertoires in COVID-19. On this clone: The junction departs from the called germline gene at one end, perhaps through a read error.

Germline V CDR1 and CDR2: MNHEY, SMNVEV (reference sequence). The CDR3 consists of 16 residues. TCRdb's table, derived via immunoSEQ multiplex PCR, lists solely in-frame clones and lacks some. The table records roughly 250,000 clones, approximately 90% of them present only once. This clonotype originated in a man younger than 40 with acute or convalescent COVID-19. The V call is TRBV27, the J call TRBJ1-2; 8 nucleotides agree with TRBD1. The sample comprised peripheral blood. The DNA for the CDR3 is TGTGCCAGCAGTCCGCAGGGGGCGAAGGTGGTTTATGACTACACCTTC. Its protein product is CASSPQGAKVVYDYTF.